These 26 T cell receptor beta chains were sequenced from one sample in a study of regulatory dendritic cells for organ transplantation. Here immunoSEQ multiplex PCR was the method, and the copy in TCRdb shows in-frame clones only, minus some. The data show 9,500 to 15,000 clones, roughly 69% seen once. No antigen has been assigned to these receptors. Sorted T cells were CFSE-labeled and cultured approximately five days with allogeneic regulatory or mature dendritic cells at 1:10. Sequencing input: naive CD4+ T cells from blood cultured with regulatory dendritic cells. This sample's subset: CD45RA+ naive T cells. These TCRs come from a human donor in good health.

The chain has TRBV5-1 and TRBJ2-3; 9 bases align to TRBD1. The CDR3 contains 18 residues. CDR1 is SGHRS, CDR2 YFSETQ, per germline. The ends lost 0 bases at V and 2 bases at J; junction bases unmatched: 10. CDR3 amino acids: CASSLDPPGQGLTDTQYF. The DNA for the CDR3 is TGCGCCAGCAGCTTGGACCCCCCGGGACAGGGCCTCACAGATACGCAGTATTTT.

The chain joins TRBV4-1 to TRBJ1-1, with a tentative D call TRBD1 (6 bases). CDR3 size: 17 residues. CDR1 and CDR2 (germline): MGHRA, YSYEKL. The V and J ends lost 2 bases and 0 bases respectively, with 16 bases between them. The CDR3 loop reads CASSQITGTHMNTEAFF. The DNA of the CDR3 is TGCGCCAGCAGCCAAATTACAGGGACCCATATGAACACTGAAGCTTTCTTT.

CDR3 coding DNA: TGTGCCATCAAGAAGGACTTGGGGGCCGGAACTTTCTTT. This codes for CAIKKDLGAGTFF. The chain combines TRBV10-3 with TRBJ1-1; a possible D gene is TRBD1 (6 bases). V lost 7 bases, J lost 12 bases, and 21 bases lay in between. In germline, CDR1 is ENHRY, CDR2 SYGVKD. The CDR3 spans 13 residues.

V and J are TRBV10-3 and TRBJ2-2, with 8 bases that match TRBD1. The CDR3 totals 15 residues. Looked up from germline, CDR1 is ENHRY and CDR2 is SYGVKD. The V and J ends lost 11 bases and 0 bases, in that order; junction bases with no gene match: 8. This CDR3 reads CAVHGQGPNTGELFF. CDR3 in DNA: TGTGCCGTCCACGGACAGGGACCGAACACCGGGGAGCTGTTTTTT.

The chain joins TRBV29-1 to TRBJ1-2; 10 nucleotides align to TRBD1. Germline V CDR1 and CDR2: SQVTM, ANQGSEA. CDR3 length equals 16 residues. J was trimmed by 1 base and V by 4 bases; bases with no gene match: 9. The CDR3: CSVATGGGYFNYGYTF. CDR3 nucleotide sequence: TGCAGCGTTGCGACAGGGGGCGGCTATTTTAACTATGGCTACACCTTC.

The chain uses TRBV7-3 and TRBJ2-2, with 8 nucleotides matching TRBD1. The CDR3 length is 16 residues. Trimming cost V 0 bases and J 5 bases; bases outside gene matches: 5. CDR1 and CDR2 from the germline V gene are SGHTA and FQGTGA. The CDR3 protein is CASSLTGTGGTGELFF. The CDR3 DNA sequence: TGTGCCAGCAGCTTAACCGGGACAGGAGGGACCGGGGAGCTGTTTTTT. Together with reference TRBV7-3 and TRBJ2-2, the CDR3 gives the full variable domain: GAGVSQTPSNKVTEKGKYVELRCDPISGHTALYWYRQSLGQGPEFLIYFQGTGAADDSGLPNDRFFAVRPEGSVSTLKIQRTERGDSAVYLCASSLTGTGGTGELFFGEGSRLTVL.

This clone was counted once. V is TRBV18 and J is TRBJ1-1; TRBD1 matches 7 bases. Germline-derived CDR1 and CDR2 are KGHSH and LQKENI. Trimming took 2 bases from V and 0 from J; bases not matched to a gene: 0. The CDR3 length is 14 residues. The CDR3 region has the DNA TGTGCCAGCTCACCAGGACAGGTGAACACTGAAGCTTTCTTT. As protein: CASSPGQVNTEAFF.

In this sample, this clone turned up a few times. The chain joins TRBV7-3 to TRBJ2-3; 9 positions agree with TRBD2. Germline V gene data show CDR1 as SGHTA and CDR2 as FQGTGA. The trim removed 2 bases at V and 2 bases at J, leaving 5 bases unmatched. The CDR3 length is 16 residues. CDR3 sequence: CASSLPAGGPTDTQYF. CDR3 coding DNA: TGTGCCAGCAGCTTACCAGCGGGGGGCCCCACAGATACGCAGTATTTT.

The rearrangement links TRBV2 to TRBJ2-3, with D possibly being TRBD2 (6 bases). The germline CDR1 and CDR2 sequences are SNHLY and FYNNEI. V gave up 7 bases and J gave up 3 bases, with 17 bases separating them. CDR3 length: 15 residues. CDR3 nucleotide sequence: TGTGCCAGCACCGAGGGGCTAGCGAGGACAGATACGCAGTATTTT. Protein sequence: CASTEGLARTDTQYF.

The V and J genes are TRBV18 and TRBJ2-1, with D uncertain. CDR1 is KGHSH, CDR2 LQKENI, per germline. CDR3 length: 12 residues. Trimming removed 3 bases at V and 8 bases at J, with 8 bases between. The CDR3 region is CASSPNSDEQFF. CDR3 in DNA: TGTGCCAGCTCACCCAATTCGGATGAGCAGTTCTTC.

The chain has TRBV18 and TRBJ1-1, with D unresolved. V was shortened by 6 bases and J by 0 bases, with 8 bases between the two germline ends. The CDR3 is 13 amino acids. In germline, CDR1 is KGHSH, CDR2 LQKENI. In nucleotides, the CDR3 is TGTGCCAGCTCGGACGGGGTGAACACTGAAGCTTTCTTT. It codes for CASSDGVNTEAFF.

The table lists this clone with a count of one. The CDR3 DNA is TGTGCCAGTTCTCGGGGGGACGGCACAGATACGCAGTATTTT. Encoded protein: CASSRGDGTDTQYF. The chain couples TRBV19 to TRBJ2-3, with 7 bases lining up with TRBD2. This CDR3 is built from 14 residues. Germline V gene data show CDR1 as LNHDA and CDR2 as SQIVND (reference sequence). With 8 bases clipped from V and 1 base from J, the junction kept 6 bases outside the gene matches.

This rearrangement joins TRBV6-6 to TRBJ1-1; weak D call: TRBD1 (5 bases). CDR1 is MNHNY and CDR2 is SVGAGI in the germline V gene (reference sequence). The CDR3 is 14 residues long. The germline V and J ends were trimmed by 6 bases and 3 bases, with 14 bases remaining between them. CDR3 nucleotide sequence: TGTGCCAGCAGGAAACCCATGGGGCACACTGAAGCTTTCTTT. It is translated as CASRKPMGHTEAFF.

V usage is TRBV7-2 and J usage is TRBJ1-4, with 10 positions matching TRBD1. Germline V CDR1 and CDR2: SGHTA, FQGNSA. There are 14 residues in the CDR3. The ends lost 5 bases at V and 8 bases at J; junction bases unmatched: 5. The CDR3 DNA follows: TGTGCCAGCAGCCAGGACAGGGGGTGGGAAAAACTGTTTTTT. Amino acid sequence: CASSQDRGWEKLFF.

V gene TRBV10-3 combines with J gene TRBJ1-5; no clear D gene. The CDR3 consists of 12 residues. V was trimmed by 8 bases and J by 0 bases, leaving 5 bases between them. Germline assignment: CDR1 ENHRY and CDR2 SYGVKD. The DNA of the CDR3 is TGTGCCATCGGAGATAGCAATCAGCCCCAGCATTTT. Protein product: CAIGDSNQPQHF.

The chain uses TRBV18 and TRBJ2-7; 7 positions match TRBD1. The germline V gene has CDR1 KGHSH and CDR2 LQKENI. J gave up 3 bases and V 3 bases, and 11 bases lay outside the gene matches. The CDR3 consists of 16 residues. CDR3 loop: CASSPQMQTGSYEQYF. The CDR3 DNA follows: TGTGCCAGCTCACCTCAGATGCAGACAGGGAGCTACGAGCAGTACTTC.

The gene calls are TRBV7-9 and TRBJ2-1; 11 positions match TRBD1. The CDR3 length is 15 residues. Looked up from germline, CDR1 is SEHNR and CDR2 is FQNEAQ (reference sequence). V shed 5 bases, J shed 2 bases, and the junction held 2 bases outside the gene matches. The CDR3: CASSEGQGAYNEQFF. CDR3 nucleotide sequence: TGTGCCAGCAGCGAGGGACAGGGGGCCTACAATGAGCAGTTCTTC.

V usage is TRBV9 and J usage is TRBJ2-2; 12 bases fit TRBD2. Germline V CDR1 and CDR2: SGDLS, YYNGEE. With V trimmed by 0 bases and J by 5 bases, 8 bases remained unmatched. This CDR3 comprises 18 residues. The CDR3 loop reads CASSVGLAGATGTGELFF. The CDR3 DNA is TGTGCCAGCAGCGTAGGACTAGCGGGGGCCACGGGTACCGGGGAGCTGTTTTTT.

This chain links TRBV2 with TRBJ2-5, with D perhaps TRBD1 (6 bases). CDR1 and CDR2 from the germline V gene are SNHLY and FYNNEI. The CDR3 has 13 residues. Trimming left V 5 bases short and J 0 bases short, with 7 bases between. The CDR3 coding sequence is TGTGCCAGCAGTAGGGACAACCAAGAGACCCAGTACTTC. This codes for CASSRDNQETQYF.

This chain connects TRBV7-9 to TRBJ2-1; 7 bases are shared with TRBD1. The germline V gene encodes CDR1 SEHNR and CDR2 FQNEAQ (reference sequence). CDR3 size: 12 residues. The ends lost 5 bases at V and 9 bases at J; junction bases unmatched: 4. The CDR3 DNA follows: TGTGCCAGCAGCAGGGACAGTGGTGAGCAGTTCTTC. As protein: CASSRDSGEQFF.

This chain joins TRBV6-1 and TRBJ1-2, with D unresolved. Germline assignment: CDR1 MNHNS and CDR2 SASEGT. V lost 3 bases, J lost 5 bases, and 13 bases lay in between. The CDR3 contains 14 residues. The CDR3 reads CASSDPGIRYGYTF. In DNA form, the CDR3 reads TGTGCCAGCAGTGATCCGGGGATCCGGTATGGCTACACCTTC.

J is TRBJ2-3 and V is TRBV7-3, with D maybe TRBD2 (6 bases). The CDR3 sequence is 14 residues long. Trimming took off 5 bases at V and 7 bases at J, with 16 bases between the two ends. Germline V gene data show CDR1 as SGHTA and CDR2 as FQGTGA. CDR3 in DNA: TGTGCCAGCAGCCCTGGGCGGGACTTTAATACGCAGTATTTT. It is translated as CASSPGRDFNTQYF. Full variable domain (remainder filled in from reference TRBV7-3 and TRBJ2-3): GAGVSQTPSNKVTEKGKYVELRCDPISGHTALYWYRQSLGQGPEFLIYFQGTGAADDSGLPNDRFFAVRPEGSVSTLKIQRTERGDSAVYLCASSPGRDFNTQYFGPGTRLTVL.

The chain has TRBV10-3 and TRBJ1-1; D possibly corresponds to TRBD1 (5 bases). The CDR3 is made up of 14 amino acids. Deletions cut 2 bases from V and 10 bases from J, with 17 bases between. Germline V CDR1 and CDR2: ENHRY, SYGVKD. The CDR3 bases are TGTGCCATCAGTGAGAGGGGAAGGACCTCGGGAGCTTTCTTT. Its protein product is CAISERGRTSGAFF.

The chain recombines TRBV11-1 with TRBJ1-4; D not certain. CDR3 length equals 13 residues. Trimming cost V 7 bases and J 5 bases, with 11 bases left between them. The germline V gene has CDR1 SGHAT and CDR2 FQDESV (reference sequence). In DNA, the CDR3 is TGTGCCAGCACCCGAGCCCCCAATGAAAAACTGTTTTTT. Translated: CASTRAPNEKLFF. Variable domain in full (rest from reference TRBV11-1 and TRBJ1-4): EAEVAQSPRYKITEKSQAVAFWCDPISGHATLYWYRQILGQGPELLVQFQDESVVDDSQLPKDRFSAERLKGVDSTLKIQPAELGDSAMYLCASTRAPNEKLFFGSGTQLSVL.

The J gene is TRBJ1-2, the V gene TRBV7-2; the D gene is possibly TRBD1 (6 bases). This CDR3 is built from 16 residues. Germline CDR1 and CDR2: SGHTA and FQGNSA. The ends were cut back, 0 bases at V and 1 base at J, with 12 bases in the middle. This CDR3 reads CASSLAMTGSNYGYTF. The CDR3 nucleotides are TGTGCCAGCAGCTTAGCTATGACAGGCAGTAACTATGGCTACACCTTC.

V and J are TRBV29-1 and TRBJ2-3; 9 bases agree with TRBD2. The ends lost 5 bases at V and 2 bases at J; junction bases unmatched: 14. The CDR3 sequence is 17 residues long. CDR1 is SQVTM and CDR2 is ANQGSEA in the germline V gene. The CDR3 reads CSVPGASTSGPTDTQYF. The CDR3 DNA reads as TGCAGCGTTCCAGGAGCGTCGACTAGCGGTCCCACAGATACGCAGTATTTT.